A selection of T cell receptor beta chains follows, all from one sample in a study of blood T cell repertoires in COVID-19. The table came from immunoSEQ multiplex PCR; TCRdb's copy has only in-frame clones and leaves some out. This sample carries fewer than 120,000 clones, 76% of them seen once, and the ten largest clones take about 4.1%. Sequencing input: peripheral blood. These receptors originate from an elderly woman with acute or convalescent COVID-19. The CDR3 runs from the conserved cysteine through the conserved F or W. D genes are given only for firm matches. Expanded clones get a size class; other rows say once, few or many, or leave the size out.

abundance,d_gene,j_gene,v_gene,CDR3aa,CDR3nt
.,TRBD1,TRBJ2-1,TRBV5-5,CASSRGQGAHLEQFF,TGTGCCAGCAGCCGGGGACAGGGGGCTCATCTGGAGCAGTTCTTC
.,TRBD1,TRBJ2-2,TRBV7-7,CASSPGQGNTGELFF,TGTGCCAGCAGTCCCGGACAGGGCAACACCGGGGAGCTGTTTTTT
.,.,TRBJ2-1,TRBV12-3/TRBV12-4,CASTRGSYNEQFF,TGTGCCAGTACGCGGGGATCCTACAATGAGCAGTTCTTC
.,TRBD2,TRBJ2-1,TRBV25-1,CASSGLRVSGSRNEQFF,TGTGCCAGCAGCGGACTACGGGTTAGCGGGAGTAGGAATGAGCAGTTCTTC
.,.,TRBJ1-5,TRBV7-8,CASSLLETTWGNQPQHF,TGTGCCAGCAGCTTATTGGAGACTACCTGGGGCAATCAGCCCCAGCATTTT
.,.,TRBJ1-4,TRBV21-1,CASSRVGRDCEKLFF,TGTGCCAGCAGCCGGGTCGGGAGGGATTGTGAAAAACTGTTTTTT
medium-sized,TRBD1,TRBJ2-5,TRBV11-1,CASSPGQGEETQYF,TGTGCCAGCAGCCCTGGACAGGGGGAAGAGACCCAGTACTTC
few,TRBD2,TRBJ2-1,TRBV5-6,CASSLIGLAGGNEQFF,TGTGCCAGCAGCTTGATTGGACTAGCGGGAGGGAATGAGCAGTTCTTC
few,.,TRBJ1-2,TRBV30,CAWTRLGGYTF,TGTGCCTGGACAAGGCTAGGTGGCTACACCTTC
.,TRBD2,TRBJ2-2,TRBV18,CASSPGTSQNTGELFF,TGTGCCAGCTCACCAGGGACTAGTCAGAACACCGGGGAGCTGTTTTTT
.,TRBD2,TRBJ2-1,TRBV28,CASSSLAGVGNEQFF,TGTGCCAGCAGTTCCCTAGCGGGAGTAGGCAATGAGCAGTTCTTC
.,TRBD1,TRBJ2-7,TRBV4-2,CASSQSGTGESYEQYF,TGTGCCAGCAGCCAGTCTGGGACAGGGGAGTCCTACGAGCAGTACTTC
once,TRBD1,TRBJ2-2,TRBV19,CASILLGQVRNTGELFF,TGTGCCAGTATTCTCCTCGGACAGGTCCGGAACACCGGGGAGCTGTTTTTT
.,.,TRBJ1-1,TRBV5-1,CASSPKRSSDSAEAFF,TGCGCCAGCAGCCCCAAGAGAAGTTCCGACAGCGCTGAAGCTTTCTTT
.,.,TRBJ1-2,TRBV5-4,CASSLARGNYGYTF,TGTGCCAGCAGCCTTGCTCGCGGGAACTATGGCTACACCTTC
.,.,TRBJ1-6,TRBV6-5,CASRGQFYNSPLHF,TGTGCCAGCAGGGGGCAATTCTATAATTCACCCCTCCACTTT
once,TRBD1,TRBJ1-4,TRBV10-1,CASRSGTGPSGANEKLFF,TGCGCCAGCAGGTCCGGGACAGGACCTTCCGGGGCTAATGAAAAACTGTTTTTT
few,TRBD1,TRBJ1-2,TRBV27,CASRPGQGARYGYTF,TGTGCCAGCCGACCTGGACAGGGGGCGAGGTATGGCTACACCTTC
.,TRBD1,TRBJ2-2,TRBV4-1,CASSQDAHRGTTNTGELFF,TGCGCCAGCAGCCAAGATGCTCACAGGGGAACCACGAACACCGGGGAGCTGTTTTTT
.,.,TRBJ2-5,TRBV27,CASSRERGGETQYF,TGTGCCAGCAGCCGAGAAAGGGGGGGGGAGACCCAGTACTTC
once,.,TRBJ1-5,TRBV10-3,CAISVVGPLEQPQHF,TGTGCCATCAGTGTGGTGGGCCCCTTAGAACAGCCCCAGCATTTT
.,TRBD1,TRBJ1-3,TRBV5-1,CASSLATGGNTIYF,TGCGCCAGCAGCTTGGCGACAGGGGGAAACACCATATATTTT
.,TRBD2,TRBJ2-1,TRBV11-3,CASSSRTSGRGRGDNEQFF,TGTGCCAGCAGCTCCCGGACTAGCGGGAGGGGGAGAGGGGACAATGAGCAGTTCTTC